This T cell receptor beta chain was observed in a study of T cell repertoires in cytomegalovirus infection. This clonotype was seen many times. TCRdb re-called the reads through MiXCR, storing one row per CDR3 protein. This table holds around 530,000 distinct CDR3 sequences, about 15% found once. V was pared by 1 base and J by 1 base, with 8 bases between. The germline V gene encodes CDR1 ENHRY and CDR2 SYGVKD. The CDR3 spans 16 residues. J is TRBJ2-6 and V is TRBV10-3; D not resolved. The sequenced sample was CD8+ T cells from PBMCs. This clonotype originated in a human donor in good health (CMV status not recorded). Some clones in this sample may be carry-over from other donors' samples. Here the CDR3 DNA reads TGTGCCATCAGTGAGTTTCAGGAATCTGGGGCCAACGTCCTGACTTTC. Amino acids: CAISEFQESGANVLTF.